What follows are 27 T cell receptor beta chains derived from one specimen sequenced in a study of control samples from healthy donors and cancer patients. This table comes from immunoSEQ multiplex PCR, and its TCRdb copy is limited to in-frame clones, with some not included. This sample has over 150,000 clones, with approximately 90% found just once. The source material was blood. The receptors here all came from a man aged 25-45 years in good health.

As for this clone: One junction end does not reproduce the germline sequence, and a read error may be involved. This sequence joins TRBV6-1 and TRBJ2-2, with D perhaps TRBD2 (5 bases). The germline V gene has CDR1 MNHNS and CDR2 SASEGT. The CDR3 runs to 17 residues. CDR3 in DNA: TGTGCCAGCAGTGAAGTCCCCCTCGTACCCCACTACCGGGGAGCTGTTTTT. Residues: CASSEVPLVPHYRGAVF.

The chain couples TRBV15 to TRBJ1-2; D is unresolved. V lost 5 bases to trimming and J lost 3 bases, with 7 bases between them. This CDR3 region has 12 residues. In germline, CDR1 is LNHNV, CDR2 YYDKDF (reference sequence). The CDR3 loop is CATSRADYGYTF. The CDR3, as DNA: TGTGCCACCAGCCGGGCTGACTATGGCTACACCTTC.

The rearrangement joins TRBV15 to TRBJ2-5, with 8 positions matching TRBD2. The CDR3 consists of 18 residues. V was clipped by 4 bases and J by 4 bases; unmatched bases: 17. The germline V gene encodes CDR1 LNHNV and CDR2 YYDKDF (reference sequence). This chain's CDR3 is CATSTKGAGVSFGETQYF. The CDR3 DNA reads TGTGCCACCAGCACTAAGGGAGCGGGAGTAAGTTTTGGAGAGACCCAGTACTTC. Full variable domain (outside the CDR3, taken from reference TRBV15 and TRBJ2-5): DAMVIQNPRYQVTQFGKPVTLSCSQTLNHNVMYWYQQKSSQAPKLLFHYYDKDFNNEADTPDNFQSRRPNTSFCFLDIRSPGLGDTAMYLCATSTKGAGVSFGETQYFGPGTRLLVL.

This sequence joins TRBV30 and TRBJ1-2; a weak D match, TRBD1 (6 bases). CDR3 length equals 13 residues. The germline V gene has CDR1 GTSNPN and CDR2 SVGIG (reference sequence). Deletions cut 0 bases from V and 8 bases from J, with 13 bases between. The CDR3 DNA sequence: TGTGCCTGGAGTGTATTTCCAGGGGAGGGCTACACCTTC. This codes for CAWSVFPGEGYTF.

The chain joins TRBV5-1 to TRBJ1-2; TRBD1 aligns across 7 bases. This CDR3 is built from 15 residues. V lost 0 bases and J lost 4; bases outside the gene matches: 6. Germline assignment: CDR1 SGHRS and CDR2 YFSETQ. The CDR3 bases are TGCGCCAGCAGCTTGGTCCAAGGGACAGCCTATGGCTACACCTTC. It is translated as CASSLVQGTAYGYTF.

The rearrangement links TRBV18 to TRBJ2-7; the match to TRBD2 covers 7 bases. Per the germline V gene, CDR1 is KGHSH and CDR2 is LQKENI. V shed 5 bases and J 4 bases; nucleotides not matched to a gene: 5. The length of the CDR3 is 13 residues. The CDR3 region is CASSKRDPYEQYF. As DNA, the CDR3 is TGTGCCAGCTCAAAGCGGGATCCGTACGAGCAGTACTTC.

This chain connects TRBV7-9 to TRBJ1-2; possible D gene TRBD1, 5 bases. V shed 0 bases and J shed 6 bases, with 14 bases lying between them. The CDR3 has 15 amino acids. Germline V gives CDR1 SEHNR, CDR2 FQNEAQ (reference sequence). CDR3 amino acids: CASSLAKGRPHGYTF. The CDR3 bases are TGTGCCAGCAGCTTAGCAAAGGGGCGCCCTCATGGCTACACCTTC.

The J gene is TRBJ1-1, the V gene TRBV9, with TRBD1 matching over 7 bases. Germline V CDR1 and CDR2: SGDLS, YYNGEE. V lost 0 bases, J lost 6 bases, and 2 bases stayed unmatched. This CDR3 has 13 residues. The CDR3, as DNA: TGTGCCAGCAGCGTAGAAGGGGGCCCTGAAGCTTTCTTT. Translation: CASSVEGGPEAFF.

The V gene is TRBV18, the J gene TRBJ1-1; tentatively, D is TRBD1 (5 bases). Between the trimmed V and J ends, which lost 3 bases and 0 bases, there was a span of 11 bases. The CDR3 is 15 amino acids. Germline CDR1 KGHSH, CDR2 LQKENI. CDR3 residues: CASSPLGTMNTEAFF. CDR3 coding DNA: TGTGCCAGCTCACCCCTCGGGACGATGAACACTGAAGCTTTCTTT.

This clone came up once. The chain uses TRBV30 and TRBJ1-4, with a weak D call TRBD1 (5 bases). Trimming left V 3 bases short and J 1 base short, with 18 bases between. Germline V gene sequence: CDR1 GTSNPN, CDR2 SVGIG (reference sequence). The length of the CDR3 is 17 residues. CDR3 sequence (DNA): TGTGCCTGGAGCCGGATTCGGGGGTCTGGAACTAATGAAAAACTGTTTTTT. The encoded protein is CAWSRIRGSGTNEKLFF.

The chain is built from TRBV6-5 and TRBJ1-2; a weak D match, TRBD1 (6 bases). The CDR3 contains 14 residues. Germline loops: CDR1 MNHEY, CDR2 SVGAGI. Trimming left V 0 bases short and J 8 bases short, with 13 bases between. This chain's CDR3 is CASSYSAGARGYTF. The DNA of the CDR3 is TGTGCCAGCAGTTACTCGGCGGGGGCTAGGGGCTACACCTTC.

The chain uses TRBV4-1 and TRBJ1-2, with 7 bases that match TRBD1. Germline values: CDR1 MGHRA, CDR2 YSYEKL. CDR3 length: 14 residues. V shed 2 bases, J shed 2 bases, and the junction held 2 bases outside the gene matches. The CDR3, as DNA: TGCGCCAGCAGCCAAACGACAGGGAACTATGGCTACACCTTC. It is translated as CASSQTTGNYGYTF.

The chain employs TRBV20-1 and TRBJ2-5; 7 bases are shared with TRBD2. This CDR3 region has 11 residues. Germline-derived CDR1 and CDR2 are DFQATT and SNEGSKA (reference sequence). The J segment lost 5 bases and the V segment lost 6 bases, leaving 3 bases of the junction unmatched. The CDR3 sequence is CSAAGAETQYF. CDR3 bases: TGCAGTGCCGCGGGAGCGGAGACCCAGTACTTC.

This clone was detected only a few times. The V call is TRBV9, the J call TRBJ2-7, with unresolved D. This CDR3 contains 13 residues. The V gene's germline CDR1 is SGDLS and CDR2 YYNGEE. The ends were cut back, 2 bases at V and 3 bases at J, with 9 bases in the middle. The CDR3 reads CASSVGSYYEQYF. The CDR3 nucleotides are TGTGCCAGCAGCGTCGGTTCGTACTACGAGCAGTACTTC.

The CDR3 loop reads CASSLGQEQFF. The CDR3 coding sequence is TGCGCCAGCAGCTTGGGGCAGGAGCAGTTCTTC. The chain is built from TRBV5-1 and TRBJ2-1; D is unclear. V was cut by 0 bases and J by 10 bases, with 5 bases left in between. The CDR3 sequence is 11 residues long. Germline CDR1 and CDR2: SGHRS and YFSETQ.

The gene calls are TRBV9 and TRBJ1-2; D is perhaps TRBD1 (5 bases). This CDR3 contains 14 residues. Trimming shortened V by 1 base and J by 7 bases, and 14 bases separated the two germline ends. The germline V gene encodes CDR1 SGDLS and CDR2 YYNGEE. The CDR3 protein is CASSVSGAGGGYTF. CDR3 coding DNA: TGTGCCAGCAGCGTAAGCGGGGCTGGCGGTGGCTACACCTTC. Full variable domain (missing parts from reference TRBV9 and TRBJ1-2): DSGVTQTPKHLITATGQRVTLRCSPRSGDLSVYWYQQSLDQGLQFLIQYYNGEERAKGNILERFSAQQFPDLHSELNLSSLELGDSALYFCASSVSGAGGGYTFGSGTRLTVV.

The chain combines TRBV4-1 with TRBJ1-2; D is unresolved. The CDR3 runs to 14 residues. Deletions cut 0 bases from V and 4 bases from J, with 9 bases between. Per germline, CDR1 MGHRA and CDR2 YSYEKL. CDR3 coding DNA: TGCGCCAGCAGCCAAGACGCCAGCACCTATGGCTACACCTTC. Translating gives CASSQDASTYGYTF.

This sequence joins TRBV5-6 and TRBJ2-2, with TRBD2 matching over 10 bases. The V gene's germline CDR1 is SGHDT and CDR2 YYEEEE. The V segment lost 4 bases and the J segment 5 bases; nucleotides outside the gene matches: 5. This CDR3 is built from 15 residues. CDR3 sequence (DNA): TGTGCCAGCAGCCCGGGACTAGCGCGGACCGGGGAGCTGTTTTTT. Its translation: CASSPGLARTGELFF.

This clone has only one observation. The chain employs TRBV5-1 and TRBJ2-2; weak D call: TRBD2 (6 bases). The CDR3 sequence is 18 residues long. Trimming took 1 base from V and 5 from J, leaving 21 bases between them. Germline V gene data show CDR1 as SGHRS and CDR2 as YFSETQ. The CDR3 DNA reads as TGCGCCAGCAGCTTGAATCGAGGAGGCGGGGTAGGAACCGGGGAGCTGTTTTTT. It translates to CASSLNRGGGVGTGELFF. Together with reference TRBV5-1 and TRBJ2-2, the CDR3 gives the full variable domain: KAGVTQTPRYLIKTRGQQVTLSCSPISGHRSVSWYQQTPGQGLQFLFEYFSETQRNKGNFPGRFSGRQFSNSRSEMNVSTLELGDSALYLCASSLNRGGGVGTGELFFGEGSRLTVL.

The chain has TRBV5-1 and TRBJ1-4; D not certain. Germline V lookup: CDR1 SGHRS, CDR2 YFSETQ. V shed 3 bases and J shed 0 bases, with 9 bases lying between them. The CDR3 extends over 15 amino acids. The CDR3 protein is CASSSQTATNEKLFF. DNA of the CDR3: TGCGCCAGCAGCTCACAGACCGCAACTAATGAAAAACTGTTTTTT.

J is TRBJ1-2 and V is TRBV9, with 7 bases that match TRBD1. This CDR3 region has 14 residues. The J segment lost 4 bases and the V segment lost 3 bases, leaving 6 bases of the junction unmatched. Looked up from germline, CDR1 is SGDLS and CDR2 is YYNGEE. The CDR3: CASSGNRGAYGYTF. The CDR3 DNA reads TGTGCCAGCAGCGGTAACAGGGGCGCCTATGGCTACACCTTC.

A remark on this clone: Other DNA sequences in this sample translate to the same CDR3. The V and J genes are TRBV7-2 and TRBJ2-4, with TRBD2 matching 12 bases. Germline assignment: CDR1 SGHTA and CDR2 FQGNSA. The CDR3 totals 17 residues. Germline trimming cut 3 bases from V and 3 bases from J; bases unmatched to any gene: 6. CDR3 DNA: TGTGCCAGCAGCTTCCCTAGCGGGGGGGCCGACAAAAACATTCAGTACTTC. Protein: CASSFPSGGADKNIQYF.

The rearrangement uses TRBV9 and TRBJ2-1; D could derive from TRBD1 or TRBD2 (5 bases each). CDR3 length: 15 residues. The V gene lost 3 bases and the J gene lost 5 bases, with 15 bases spanning the gap. Per germline, CDR1 SGDLS and CDR2 YYNGEE. The DNA for the CDR3 is TGTGCCAGCAGCGGGGGCTCACGAGGGGACAATGAGCAGTTCTTC. Its protein product is CASSGGSRGDNEQFF.

This sequence joins TRBV19 and TRBJ1-4; TRBD1 agrees at 7 bases. J was trimmed by 7 bases and V by 9 bases; bases with no gene match: 14. Germline values: CDR1 LNHDA, CDR2 SQIVND (reference sequence). The CDR3 has 15 amino acids. The CDR3: CASRTGGGGSEKLFF. CDR3 sequence (DNA): TGTGCCAGCCGGACAGGCGGTGGGGGTAGTGAAAAACTGTTTTTT.

DNA of the CDR3: TGTGCCAGCAGTTTATCGGACGGATGGAACGAGCAGTACTTC. Its protein is CASSLSDGWNEQYF. V and J are TRBV27 and TRBJ2-7; D not resolved. V was clipped by 0 bases and J by 5 bases, with 11 bases between them. This CDR3 has 14 amino acids. Germline V gene lookup returns CDR1 MNHEY and CDR2 SMNVEV (reference sequence).

The CDR3 loop reads CASSPRGDTAGRAGELFF. The CDR3 DNA follows: TGTGCCAGCTCACCTCGAGGGGACACAGCGGGAAGGGCCGGGGAGCTGTTTTTT. The chain is built from TRBV18 and TRBJ2-2; possible D gene TRBD2, 7 bases. The germline V gene encodes CDR1 KGHSH and CDR2 LQKENI. The V end lost 3 bases, the J end lost 6 bases, and 23 bases lay between the germline ends. This CDR3 comprises 18 residues.

The J gene is TRBJ1-1, the V gene TRBV3-1 (or the pseudogene TRBV3-2); D is unresolved. V was clipped by 1 base and J by 3 bases, with 6 bases between them. The CDR3 is 13 amino acids. CDR1 is LGHDT and CDR2 is YNNKEL in the germline V gene (reference sequence). This CDR3 is CASSQGSDTEAFF. The CDR3 coding sequence is TGTGCCAGCAGCCAAGGTTCCGACACTGAAGCTTTCTTT.